These 26 T cell receptor beta chains were all obtained from the same sample, sequenced in a study of blood T cell repertoires in COVID-19. Profiling relied on immunoSEQ multiplex PCR, and the TCRdb table lists in-frame clones only, not all of them. The sample contains approximately 69,000 clones, 85% to 90% of which appear only once. Sequencing input: peripheral blood. Receptor source: a man over 45 with acute or convalescent COVID-19.

The chain recombines TRBV7-9 with TRBJ1-1, with D unclear. The germline CDR1 and CDR2 sequences are SEHNR and FQNEAQ (reference sequence). With 5 bases removed from V and 5 bases from J, the gap between germline ends came to 9 bases. This CDR3 region has 12 residues. In DNA, the CDR3 is TGTGCCAGCAGCCCCCAGCGAACTGAAGCTTTCTTT. This gives the protein CASSPQRTEAFF.

V usage is TRBV5-1 and J usage is TRBJ1-1, with a tentative D call TRBD1 (5 bases). V lost 4 bases and J 2 bases, leaving 9 bases between the germline ends. The CDR3 covers 13 residues. Germline loops: CDR1 SGHRS, CDR2 YFSETQ. CDR3 sequence: CASSKQVNTEAFF. Written as DNA, the CDR3 is TGCGCCAGCAGCAAACAGGTTAACACTGAAGCTTTCTTT.

This clone was counted once. The CDR3 nucleotides are TGTGCCAGCACCCGAGTAGCGGGAGGGTCGGGGACGCAGTATTTT. Amino acid sequence: CASTRVAGGSGTQYF. The gene calls are TRBV27 and TRBJ2-3; 11 nucleotides line up with TRBD2. The CDR3 totals 15 residues. The V gene's germline CDR1 is MNHEY and CDR2 SMNVEV (reference sequence). V shed 7 bases, J shed 9 bases, and the junction held 12 bases outside the gene matches.

V gene TRBV10-3 combines with J gene TRBJ2-7; the match to TRBD1 covers 10 bases. After removal of 4 bases from V and 0 bases from J, the junction contained 9 bases not matched to a gene. This CDR3 has 17 residues. The germline V gene has CDR1 ENHRY and CDR2 SYGVKD. The DNA for the CDR3 is TGTGCCATCAGTGCACGACAGGGGGCGGGTAGCTCCTACGAGCAGTACTTC. Protein sequence: CAISARQGAGSSYEQYF.

This chain links TRBV7-2 with TRBJ2-5, with 11 bases that match TRBD2. The V and J ends lost 5 bases and 6 bases, in that order; junction bases with no gene match: 17. The CDR3 totals 18 residues. The germline CDR1 and CDR2 sequences are SGHTA and FQGNSA. CDR3 in DNA: TGTGCCAGCAGCCCCTCAACTAGCGGGAGACCTGAATCCCAGACCCAGTACTTC. The encoded protein is CASSPSTSGRPESQTQYF.

This chain uses TRBV12-3 or TRBV12-4 with TRBJ2-2; D is possibly TRBD1 (5 bases). V was cut by 2 bases and J by 6 bases, with 7 bases left in between. The CDR3 is 13 amino acids. Here the CDR3 DNA reads TGTGCCAGCAGTTTAAAAGGGGCCGGGGAGCTGTTTTTT. Translation gives CASSLKGAGELFF.

The chain links TRBV5-1 to TRBJ2-2; 12 bases fit TRBD2. Germline CDR1 SGHRS, CDR2 YFSETQ. The trim removed 4 bases at V and 7 bases at J, leaving 17 bases unmatched. This CDR3 contains 19 residues. This chain's CDR3 is CASSQVNTSGGRRIGELFF. The CDR3 DNA is TGCGCCAGCAGCCAGGTAAATACTAGCGGGGGGAGGCGAATCGGGGAGCTGTTTTTT.

The chain couples TRBV3-1 (or the pseudogene TRBV3-2) to TRBJ1-5; TRBD1 might be the D (6 bases). Looked up from germline, CDR1 is LGHDT and CDR2 is YNNKEL (reference sequence). V was pared by 5 bases and J by 4 bases, with 9 bases between. This CDR3 has 13 residues. The CDR3 is CASSWDKNQPQHF. For the CDR3, the DNA is TGTGCCAGCAGCTGGGACAAGAATCAGCCCCAGCATTTT.

V gene TRBV5-4 combines with J gene TRBJ2-1; unclear D gene. There are 15 residues in the CDR3. CDR1 is SGHNT, CDR2 YYREEE, per germline (reference sequence). Trimming took 0 bases from V and 9 from J, leaving 16 bases between them. The CDR3 DNA sequence: TGTGCCAGCAGCTTGGTCCTGTCGATAGCTCTTGAGCAGTTCTTC. It is translated as CASSLVLSIALEQFF.

V usage is TRBV15 and J usage is TRBJ1-6; 7 bases are shared with TRBD1. The CDR3 sequence is 14 residues long. V lost 1 base to trimming and J lost 10 bases; unmatched junction nucleotides: 4. The V gene's germline CDR1 is LNHNV and CDR2 YYDKDF (reference sequence). DNA for the CDR3: TGTGCCACCAGCAGAGGACAGGGAGGCTCACCCCTCCACTTT. Its protein is CATSRGQGGSPLHF.

This clone is a singleton in its sample. CDR3: CASSLVAGAIDTQYF. In nucleotides, the CDR3 is TGTGCCAGCAGCTTGGTAGCGGGAGCGATAGATACGCAGTATTTT. The rearrangement joins TRBV5-6 to TRBJ2-3, with TRBD2 identical over 9 bases. V was clipped by 0 bases and J by 5 bases; unmatched bases: 4. CDR1 is SGHDT and CDR2 is YYEEEE in the germline V gene. The CDR3 extends over 15 amino acids.

This chain joins TRBV18 and TRBJ2-1; 15 nucleotides align to TRBD2. With 2 bases clipped from V and 1 base from J, the junction kept 3 bases outside the gene matches. CDR1 and CDR2 from the germline V gene are KGHSH and LQKENI. The CDR3 covers 18 residues. This chain's CDR3 is CASSPSGLAGGSYNEQFF. Here the CDR3 DNA reads TGTGCCAGCTCACCATCGGGACTAGCGGGAGGATCCTACAATGAGCAGTTCTTC.

The chain employs TRBV7-2 and TRBJ1-3, with a tentative D call TRBD1 (6 bases). The V gene's germline CDR1 is SGHTA and CDR2 FQGNSA. V shed 2 bases and J shed 2 bases, with 13 bases lying between them. The CDR3 has 16 residues. CDR3 residues: CASSLLGGKTGNTIYF. CDR3 in DNA: TGTGCCAGCAGCTTATTAGGGGGAAAAACTGGAAACACCATATATTTT.

CDR3 sequence: CASGTESNQPQHF. The CDR3 DNA is TGTGCCAGCGGGACAGAGAGCAATCAGCCCCAGCATTTT. The chain is built from TRBV27 and TRBJ1-5; 7 positions agree with TRBD1. V lost 8 bases to trimming and J lost 1 base; unmatched junction nucleotides: 2. CDR1 MNHEY and CDR2 SMNVEV come from the germline V gene (reference sequence). The CDR3 consists of 13 residues.

The rearrangement joins TRBV18 to TRBJ2-7, with D tentatively TRBD2 (6 bases). The CDR3 runs 15 residues. V lost 1 base and J 0 bases, leaving 10 bases between the germline ends. The germline gives CDR1 KGHSH, CDR2 LQKENI. The CDR3, as DNA: TGTGCCAGCTCACCACAATCCGGGAGCTCCTACGAGCAGTACTTC. It yields the protein CASSPQSGSSYEQYF. The complete variable domain, with remaining parts taken from reference TRBV18 and TRBJ2-7, reads NAGVMQNPRHLVRRRGQEARLRCSPMKGHSHVYWYRQLPEEGLKFMVYLQKENIIDESGMPKERFSAEFPKEGPSILRIQQVVRGDSAAYFCASSPQSGSSYEQYFGPGTRLTVT.

The V and J genes are TRBV7-9 and TRBJ1-2; 9 bases align to TRBD1. With 4 bases clipped from V and 6 bases from J, the junction kept 9 bases outside the gene matches. The germline V gene has CDR1 SEHNR and CDR2 FQNEAQ (reference sequence). The CDR3 sequence is 15 residues long. CDR3 sequence (DNA): TGTGCCAGCAGCTCCGCCCCAGGGACAGGGAATGGCTACACCTTC. It is translated as CASSSAPGTGNGYTF.

The chain recombines TRBV5-1 with TRBJ2-1; 10 bases match TRBD2. Trimming took 2 bases from V and 4 from J; bases not matched to a gene: 3. The germline gives CDR1 SGHRS, CDR2 YFSETQ. The CDR3 consists of 15 residues. The CDR3 protein is CASSLSSGSYNEQFF. The CDR3 coding sequence is TGCGCCAGCAGCTTATCTAGCGGGAGTTACAATGAGCAGTTCTTC.

This chain links TRBV7-2 with TRBJ2-3; TRBD1 is a possible D gene (6 bases). In germline, CDR1 is SGHTA, CDR2 FQGNSA. This CDR3 spans 15 amino acids. The V end lost 2 bases, the J end lost 1 base, and 10 bases lay between the germline ends. CDR3 protein: CASSLRTVGTDTQYF. The CDR3 DNA is TGTGCCAGCAGCTTAAGGACAGTGGGCACAGATACGCAGTATTTT.

This clone was observed a few times. The gene calls are TRBV15 and TRBJ1-1, with D perhaps TRBD1 (5 bases). Germline-derived CDR1 and CDR2 are LNHNV and YYDKDF (reference sequence). CDR3 length: 12 residues. V shed 3 bases and J shed 7 bases, with 9 bases lying between them. The CDR3 DNA sequence: TGTGCCACCAGCAGGGGGCAGAGTGAAGCTTTCTTT. Encoded protein: CATSRGQSEAFF. Looking up the rest from reference TRBV15 and TRBJ1-1 gives the full variable domain: DAMVIQNPRYQVTQFGKPVTLSCSQTLNHNVMYWYQQKSSQAPKLLFHYYDKDFNNEADTPDNFQSRRPNTSFCFLDIRSPGLGDTAMYLCATSRGQSEAFFGQGTRLTVV.

V is TRBV6-2 or TRBV6-3 and J is TRBJ2-7; D gene uncertain. Trimming left V 0 bases short and J 4 bases short, with 13 bases between. CDR1 and CDR2 (germline): MNHEY, SVGEGT. There are 15 residues in the CDR3. The CDR3 DNA is TGTGCCAGCAGTTACTCCCCTACAACTACATACGAGCAGTACTTC. This translates into CASSYSPTTTYEQYF.

V is TRBV5-4 and J is TRBJ2-1; no firm D call. The ends were cut back, 2 bases at V and 0 bases at J, with 9 bases in the middle. CDR1 and CDR2 from the germline V gene are SGHNT and YYREEE (reference sequence). This CDR3 is built from 15 residues. This CDR3 reads CASSFEVSSYNEQFF. The CDR3 DNA sequence: TGTGCCAGCAGCTTCGAGGTTAGCTCCTACAATGAGCAGTTCTTC.

The rearrangement joins TRBV30 to TRBJ2-1, with 11 bases lining up with TRBD1. V trimming: 0 bases; J trimming: 5 bases; junction bases outside the gene matches: 3. The germline gives CDR1 GTSNPN, CDR2 SVGIG (reference sequence). This CDR3 is built from 15 residues. CDR3 loop: CAWSVGTGGHNEQFF. CDR3 coding DNA: TGTGCCTGGAGTGTAGGGACAGGGGGGCACAATGAGCAGTTCTTC. Full variable domain (outside the CDR3, taken from reference TRBV30 and TRBJ2-1): SQTIHQWPATLVQPVGSPLSLECTVEGTSNPNLYWYRQAAGRGLQLLFYSVGIGQISSEVPQNLSASRPQDRQFILSSKKLLLSDSGFYLCAWSVGTGGHNEQFFGPGTRLTVL.

This chain uses TRBV6-5 with TRBJ1-6; D call uncertain. This CDR3 is 14 amino acids long. Germline V CDR1 and CDR2: MNHEY, SVGAGI. V was trimmed by 5 bases and J by 3 bases, leaving 8 bases between them. The CDR3 nucleotides read TGTGCCAGCAGTCCCCGCGGCTATAATTCACCCCTCCACTTT. Translation: CASSPRGYNSPLHF.

This clone came up a few times. CDR3 nucleotides: TGTGCCAGCAGCTCCACGCGGGGGGAGGAGCAGTACTTC. It is translated as CASSSTRGEEQYF. The chain carries TRBV11-3 and TRBJ2-7; TRBD2 agrees at 8 bases. The J segment lost 7 bases and the V segment lost 4 bases, leaving 6 bases of the junction unmatched. CDR1 SGHNT and CDR2 YENEEA come from the germline V gene. The CDR3 loop spans 13 amino acids. Supplemented by reference TRBV11-3 and TRBJ2-7, the full variable domain reads EAGVVQSPRYKIIEKKQPVAFWCNPISGHNTLYWYLQNLGQGPELLIRYENEEAVDDSQLPKDRFSAERLKGVDSTLKIQPAELGDSAVYLCASSSTRGEEQYFGPGTRLTVT.

Here the CDR3 DNA reads TGTGCCAGCAGCGTAGGGGAGGGGAACTATGGCTACACCTTC. Its translation is CASSVGEGNYGYTF. The chain carries TRBV9 and TRBJ1-2, with D possibly being TRBD1 (5 bases). V lost 0 bases to trimming and J lost 2 bases, with 8 bases between them. The CDR3 is 14 amino acids. CDR1 is SGDLS, CDR2 YYNGEE, per germline. Looking up the rest from reference TRBV9 and TRBJ1-2 gives the full variable domain: DSGVTQTPKHLITATGQRVTLRCSPRSGDLSVYWYQQSLDQGLQFLIQYYNGEERAKGNILERFSAQQFPDLHSELNLSSLELGDSALYFCASSVGEGNYGYTFGSGTRLTVV.

This clone came up once. The chain joins TRBV30 to TRBJ2-1, with 15 bases that match TRBD2. This CDR3 is 18 amino acids long. V lost 1 base to trimming and J lost 7 bases; unmatched junction nucleotides: 11. The germline CDR1 and CDR2 sequences are GTSNPN and SVGIG (reference sequence). The CDR3 is CAWSESGLAGGHVNEQFF. DNA for the CDR3: TGTGCCTGGAGTGAGTCCGGACTAGCGGGAGGGCATGTGAATGAGCAGTTCTTC.